These 9 T cell receptor beta chains originate from one sample sequenced in a study of blood T cells in healthy people across ages (dated by TCRdb to the mid-2010s). The library was generated by 5' RACE. The sequencer was an Illumina HiSeq 2500. A second about 7 to 11 cycle PCR used a sample-barcoded 5' primer and a J-beta primer mix. In-frame beta chains were kept once TCRdb had trimmed the public reads at Q25 with fastp and called clones with MiXCR. Each record represents a unique CDR3 protein, reported with the most common genes and DNA among its rows. In all, the sample holds about 640,000 distinct CDR3 sequences, and about 53% of those were seen once. The top ten constitute 30% to 40% of the sample. The specimen sequenced was blood. These receptors were taken from a man aged 55 to 70 in good health.

The chain links TRBV29-1 to TRBJ1-2; TRBD1 agrees at 9 bases. V was clipped by 3 bases and J by 7 bases; unmatched bases: 9. CDR1 and CDR2 (germline): SQVTM, ANQGSEA. This CDR3 has 14 residues. CDR3 DNA: TGCAGCGTTGATACGGGGACAGGGATGGGTGGCTACACCTTC. It translates to CSVDTGTGMGGYTF.

The chain joins TRBV6-2 or TRBV6-3 to TRBJ2-1; no definite D call. Trimming pared 4 bases from V and 7 bases from J, leaving 14 bases between. The germline gives CDR1 MNHEY, CDR2 SVGEGT. This CDR3 spans 14 amino acids. In DNA form, the CDR3 reads TGTGCCAGCAGTTCCGGCTACCCACAAAATGAGCAGTTCTTC. Residues: CASSSGYPQNEQFF.

The sample holds a few counts of this clonotype. V usage is TRBV5-6 and J usage is TRBJ2-5; D tentatively reads TRBD1 or TRBD2 (6 bases each). The CDR3 is 16 residues long. Trimming stripped 4 bases from V and 3 bases from J, with 19 bases between. Germline lookup yields CDR1 SGHDT and CDR2 YYEEEE. The CDR3 DNA follows: TGTGCCAGCAGCCAACCGCATAAGGGGGGAAAAGAGACCCAGTACTTC. Amino acids: CASSQPHKGGKETQYF.

The chain has TRBV5-1 and TRBJ2-5, with D possibly matching TRBD2 (5 bases). This CDR3 has 15 amino acids. V was shortened by 5 bases and J by 2 bases, with 16 bases between the two germline ends. Germline CDR1 is SGHRS and CDR2 is YFSETQ. The CDR3 sequence is CASREGQDSQETQYF. The CDR3 DNA reads TGCGCCAGCAGGGAAGGCCAGGACTCTCAAGAGACCCAGTACTTC.

The rearrangement links TRBV5-4 to TRBJ2-5, with D possibly TRBD1 on 6 matching bases. Trimming pared 3 bases from V and 5 bases from J, leaving 14 bases between. CDR1 and CDR2 from the germline V gene are SGHNT and YYREEE (reference sequence). The CDR3 has 14 amino acids. CDR3 coding DNA: TGTGCCAGCAGCTCTGGGGCCAGGGGCGAGACCCAGTACTTC. Its translation: CASSSGARGETQYF.

The chain recombines TRBV12-3 or TRBV12-4 with TRBJ1-2; the match to TRBD1 covers 8 bases. The CDR3 extends over 11 amino acids. V dropped 7 bases and J dropped 6; count of bases not matched to a gene: 1. The CDR3 loop is CASKTGDGYTF. The CDR3, as DNA: TGTGCCAGCAAGACAGGGGATGGCTACACCTTC.

This clonotype was counted ten times or more. The chain is built from TRBV6-6 and TRBJ2-5; 7 bases match TRBD1. Germline-derived CDR1 and CDR2 are MNHNY and SVGAGI (reference sequence). The CDR3 extends over 15 amino acids. Germline trimming cut 2 bases from V and 1 base from J; bases unmatched to any gene: 4. The DNA for the CDR3 is TGTGCCAGCAGTTACAACAGGGGCCCCCAAGAGACCCAGTACTTC. Protein: CASSYNRGPQETQYF.

The rearrangement joins TRBV4-1 to TRBJ1-2; 7 bases map to TRBD1. The CDR3 sequence is 15 residues long. In germline, CDR1 is MGHRA, CDR2 YSYEKL. V shed 2 bases, J shed 4 bases, and the junction held 7 bases outside the gene matches. CDR3 sequence reads: CASSQKAGTVYGYTF. DNA of the CDR3: TGCGCCAGCAGCCAAAAAGCCGGGACAGTCTATGGCTACACCTTC.

This chain joins TRBV12-3 or TRBV12-4 and TRBJ2-7, with 12 positions matching TRBD2. The assigned J gene may be wrong: the sequence end matches TRBJ2-5 better. CDR3 size: 13 residues. In DNA form, the CDR3 reads TGTGCCACCAGACTAGCGGGGGAAGAGACCCAGTACTTC. Amino acids: CATRLAGEETQYF.